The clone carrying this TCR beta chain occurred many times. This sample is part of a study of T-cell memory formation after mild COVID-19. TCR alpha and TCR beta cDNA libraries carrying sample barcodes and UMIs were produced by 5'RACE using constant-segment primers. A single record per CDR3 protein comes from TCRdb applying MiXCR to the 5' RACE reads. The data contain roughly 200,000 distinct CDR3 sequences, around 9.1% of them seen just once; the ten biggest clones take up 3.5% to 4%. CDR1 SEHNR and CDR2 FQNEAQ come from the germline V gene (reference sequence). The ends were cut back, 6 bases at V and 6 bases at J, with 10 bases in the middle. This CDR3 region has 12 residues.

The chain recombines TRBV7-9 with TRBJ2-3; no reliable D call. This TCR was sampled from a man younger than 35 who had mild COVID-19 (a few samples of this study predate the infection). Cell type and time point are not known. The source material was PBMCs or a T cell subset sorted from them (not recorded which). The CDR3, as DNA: TGTGCCAGCAGTCATGAGGTCGATACGCAGTATTTT. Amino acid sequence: CASSHEVDTQYF. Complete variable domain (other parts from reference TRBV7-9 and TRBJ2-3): DTGVSQNPRHKITKRGQNVTFRCDPISEHNRLYWYRQTLGQGPEFLTYFQNEAQLEKSRLLSDRFSAERPKGSFSTLEIQRTEQGDSAMYLCASSHEVDTQYFGPGTRLTVL.